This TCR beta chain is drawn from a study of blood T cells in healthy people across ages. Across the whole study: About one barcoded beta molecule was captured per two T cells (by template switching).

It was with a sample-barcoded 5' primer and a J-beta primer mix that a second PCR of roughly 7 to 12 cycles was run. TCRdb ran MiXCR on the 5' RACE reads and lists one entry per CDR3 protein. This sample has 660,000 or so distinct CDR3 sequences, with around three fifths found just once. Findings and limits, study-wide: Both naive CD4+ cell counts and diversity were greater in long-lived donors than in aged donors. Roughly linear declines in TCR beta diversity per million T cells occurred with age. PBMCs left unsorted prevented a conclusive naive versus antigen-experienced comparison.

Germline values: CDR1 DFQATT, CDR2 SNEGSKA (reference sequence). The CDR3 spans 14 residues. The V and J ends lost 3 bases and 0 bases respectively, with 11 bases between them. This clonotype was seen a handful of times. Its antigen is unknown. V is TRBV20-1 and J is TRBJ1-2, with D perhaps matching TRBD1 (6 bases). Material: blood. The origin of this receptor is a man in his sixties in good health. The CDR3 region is CSASRGTPNYGYTF. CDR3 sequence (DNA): TGCAGTGCTAGTAGGGGGACGCCTAACTATGGCTACACCTTC.